This TCR beta chain came from a study of blood T cells in healthy people across ages. Alongside a J-beta primer mix, a sample-barcoded 5' primer served in a second PCR lasting about 7 to 11 cycles. With 12 random nucleotides, a template-switch adaptor tagged each individual cDNA molecule. TCRdb independently ran MiXCR on the 5' RACE reads; one entry per CDR3 protein. The sample consists of 980,000 or so distinct CDR3 sequences, 40% to 60% of them appearing once. Germline V gene data show CDR1 as SGHTA and CDR2 as FQGNSA. The V end lost 1 base, the J end lost 4 bases, and 7 bases lay between the germline ends. This CDR3 has 14 amino acids. General study points: Donors of long life had a larger count of naive CD4+ cells and greater diversity than aged donors. Getting older went along with TCR beta diversity per million T cells dropping roughly linearly.

The amount of total RNA extracted per sample was at least 6 micrograms. This clonotype was counted only a few times. Its antigen is as yet unknown. The TCR sequence derives from a man aged 25-45 years in good health. The sample was blood. This rearrangement joins TRBV7-2 to TRBJ2-2, with no clear D. This chain's CDR3 is CASSLVVITGELFF. The DNA of the CDR3 is TGTGCCAGCAGCTTAGTTGTTATCACCGGGGAGCTGTTTTTT.